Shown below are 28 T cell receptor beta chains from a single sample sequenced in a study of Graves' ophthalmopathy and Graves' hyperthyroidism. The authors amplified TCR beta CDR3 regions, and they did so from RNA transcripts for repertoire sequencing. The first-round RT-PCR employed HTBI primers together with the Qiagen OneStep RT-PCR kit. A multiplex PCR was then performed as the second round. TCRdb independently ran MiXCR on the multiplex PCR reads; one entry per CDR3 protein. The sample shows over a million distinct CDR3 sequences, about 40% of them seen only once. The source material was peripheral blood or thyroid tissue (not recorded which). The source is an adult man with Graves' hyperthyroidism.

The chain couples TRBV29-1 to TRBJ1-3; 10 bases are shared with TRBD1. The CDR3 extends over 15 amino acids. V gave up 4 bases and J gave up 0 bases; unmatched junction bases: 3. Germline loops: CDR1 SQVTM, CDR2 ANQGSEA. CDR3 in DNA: TGCAGCGTTGCGGGGGACAGGGGCTCTGGAAACACCATATATTTT. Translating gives CSVAGDRGSGNTIYF. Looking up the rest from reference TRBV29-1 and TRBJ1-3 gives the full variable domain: SAVISQKPSRDICQRGTSLTIQCQVDSQVTMMFWYRQQPGQSLTLIATANQGSEATYESGFVIDKFPISRPNLTFSTLTVSNMSPEDSSIYLCSVAGDRGSGNTIYFGEGSWLTVV.

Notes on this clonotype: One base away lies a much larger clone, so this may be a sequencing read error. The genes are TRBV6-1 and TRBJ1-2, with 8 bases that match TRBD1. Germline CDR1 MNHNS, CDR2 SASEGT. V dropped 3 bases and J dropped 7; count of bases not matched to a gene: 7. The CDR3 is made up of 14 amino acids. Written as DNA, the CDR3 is TGTGCCAGCAGTGACGGGGGACAGGTGACTGGCTACACCTTC. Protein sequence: CASSDGGQVTGYTF.

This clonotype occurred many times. The CDR3: CASSLVDFPTNEQYF. CDR3 bases: TGTGCCAGCAGCTTAGTGGACTTCCCTACCAACGAGCAGTACTTC. V gene TRBV7-2 combines with J gene TRBJ2-7; TRBD2 is a possible D gene (5 bases). The CDR3 length is 15 residues. V lost 1 base and J lost 5, with 15 bases in between. CDR1 and CDR2 (germline): SGHTA, FQGNSA.

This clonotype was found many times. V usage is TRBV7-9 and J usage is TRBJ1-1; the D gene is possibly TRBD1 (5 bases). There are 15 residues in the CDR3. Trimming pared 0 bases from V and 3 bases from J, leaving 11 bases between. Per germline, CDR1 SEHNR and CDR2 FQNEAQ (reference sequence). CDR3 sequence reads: CASSLAGRGDTEAFF. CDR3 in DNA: TGTGCCAGCAGCTTAGCTGGTAGGGGAGACACTGAAGCTTTCTTT.

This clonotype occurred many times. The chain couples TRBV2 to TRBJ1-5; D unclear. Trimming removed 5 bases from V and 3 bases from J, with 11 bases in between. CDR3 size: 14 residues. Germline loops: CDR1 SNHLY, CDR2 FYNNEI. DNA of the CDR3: TGTGCCAGCAGTCAGGAATTTAACAATCAGCCCCAGCATTTT. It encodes CASSQEFNNQPQHF.

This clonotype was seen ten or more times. The DNA for the CDR3 is TGCAGTGTCCGTCCCCTCCACTTT. It codes for CSVRPLHF. This chain uses TRBV20-1 with TRBJ1-6; no definite D call. The CDR3 spans 8 residues. Germline assignment: CDR1 DFQATT and CDR2 SNEGSKA (reference sequence). V dropped 7 bases and J dropped 13 bases, with 5 bases sitting between them.

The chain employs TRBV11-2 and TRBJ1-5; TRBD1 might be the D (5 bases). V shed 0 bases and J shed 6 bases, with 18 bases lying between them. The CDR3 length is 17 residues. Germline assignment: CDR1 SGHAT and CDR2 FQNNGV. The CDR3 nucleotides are TGTGCCAGCAGCTTAGAGAGCGAGGGGTTCCAAAGTCAGCCCCAGCATTTT. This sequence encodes CASSLESEGFQSQPQHF.

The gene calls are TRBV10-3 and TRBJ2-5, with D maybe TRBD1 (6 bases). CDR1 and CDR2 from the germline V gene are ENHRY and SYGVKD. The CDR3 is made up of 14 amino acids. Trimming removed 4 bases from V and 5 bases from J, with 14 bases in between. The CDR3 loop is CAISVQGSGETQYF. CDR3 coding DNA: TGTGCCATCAGTGTCCAGGGGTCCGGGGAGACCCAGTACTTC.

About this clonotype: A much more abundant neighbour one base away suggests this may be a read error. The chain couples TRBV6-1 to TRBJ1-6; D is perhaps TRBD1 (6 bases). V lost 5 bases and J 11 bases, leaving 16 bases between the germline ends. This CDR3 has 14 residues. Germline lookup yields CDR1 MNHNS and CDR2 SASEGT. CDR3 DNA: TGTGCCAGCAGTTACGGAGGCAGGGGTACACCCCTCCACTTT. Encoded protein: CASSYGGRGTPLHF.

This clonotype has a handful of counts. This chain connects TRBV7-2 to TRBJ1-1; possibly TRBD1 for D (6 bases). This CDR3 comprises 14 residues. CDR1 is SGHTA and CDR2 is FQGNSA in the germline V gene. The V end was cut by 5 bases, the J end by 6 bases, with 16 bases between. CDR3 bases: TGTGCCAGCAGCCTGAACAGGGTCCCCTCTGAAGCTTTCTTT. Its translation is CASSLNRVPSEAFF.

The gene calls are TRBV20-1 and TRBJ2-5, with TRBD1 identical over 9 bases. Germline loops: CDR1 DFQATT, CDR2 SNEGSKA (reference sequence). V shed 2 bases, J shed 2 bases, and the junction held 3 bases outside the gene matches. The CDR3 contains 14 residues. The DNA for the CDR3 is TGCAGTGCTAGAAAGACAGGGGGGCAAGAGACCCAGTACTTC. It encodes CSARKTGGQETQYF.

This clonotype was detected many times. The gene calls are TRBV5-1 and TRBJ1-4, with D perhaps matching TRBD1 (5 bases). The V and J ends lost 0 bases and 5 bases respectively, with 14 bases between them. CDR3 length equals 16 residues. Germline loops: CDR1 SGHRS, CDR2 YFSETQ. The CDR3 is CASSLGIVWGNEKLFF. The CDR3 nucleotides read TGCGCCAGCAGCTTGGGGATCGTGTGGGGGAATGAAAAACTGTTTTTT.

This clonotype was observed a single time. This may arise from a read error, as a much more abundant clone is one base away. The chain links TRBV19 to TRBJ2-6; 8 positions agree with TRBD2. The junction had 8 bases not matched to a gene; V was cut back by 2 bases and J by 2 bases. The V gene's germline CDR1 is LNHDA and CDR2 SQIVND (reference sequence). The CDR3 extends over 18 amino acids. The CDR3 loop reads CASSIRAGEAPGANVLTF. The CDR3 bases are TGTGCCAGTAGTATAAGAGCGGGGGAAGCCCCTGGGGCCAACGTCCTGACTTTC.

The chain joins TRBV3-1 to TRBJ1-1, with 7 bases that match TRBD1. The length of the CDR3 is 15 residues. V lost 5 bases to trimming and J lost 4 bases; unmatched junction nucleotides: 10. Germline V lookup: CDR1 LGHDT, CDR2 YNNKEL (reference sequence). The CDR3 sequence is CASSARGQAGTEAFF. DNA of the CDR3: TGTGCCAGCAGCGCAAGAGGACAGGCAGGCACTGAAGCTTTCTTT.

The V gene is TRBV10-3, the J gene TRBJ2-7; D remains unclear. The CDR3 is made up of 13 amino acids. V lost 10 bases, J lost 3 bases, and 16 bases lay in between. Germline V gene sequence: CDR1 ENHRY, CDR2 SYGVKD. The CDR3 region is CASSDPSLYEQYF. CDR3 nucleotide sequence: TGTGCCAGCAGCGACCCATCCCTCTACGAGCAGTACTTC.

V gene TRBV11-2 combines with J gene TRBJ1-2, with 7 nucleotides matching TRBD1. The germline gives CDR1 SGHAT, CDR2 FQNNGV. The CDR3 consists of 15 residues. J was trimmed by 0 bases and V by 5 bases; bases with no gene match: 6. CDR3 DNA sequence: TGTGCCAGCAGCCCTACGGGACAGTCTAACTATGGCTACACCTTC. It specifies CASSPTGQSNYGYTF. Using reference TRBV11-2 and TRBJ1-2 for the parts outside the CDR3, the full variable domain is EAGVAQSPRYKIIEKRQSVAFWCNPISGHATLYWYQQILGQGPKLLIQFQNNGVVDDSQLPKDRFSAERLKGVDSTLKIQPAKLEDSAVYLCASSPTGQSNYGYTFGSGTRLTVV.

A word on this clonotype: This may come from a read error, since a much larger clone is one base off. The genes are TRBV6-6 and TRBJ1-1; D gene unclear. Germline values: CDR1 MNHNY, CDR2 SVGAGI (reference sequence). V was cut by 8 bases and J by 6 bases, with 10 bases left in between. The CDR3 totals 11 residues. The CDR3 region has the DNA TGTGCCAGCGCCGAGACACCTGAAGCTTTCTTT. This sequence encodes CASAETPEAFF.

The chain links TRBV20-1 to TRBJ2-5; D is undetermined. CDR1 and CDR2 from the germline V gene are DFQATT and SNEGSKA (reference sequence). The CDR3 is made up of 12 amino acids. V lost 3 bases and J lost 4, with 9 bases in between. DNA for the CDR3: TGCAGTGCTAGCCGAAGCTTAGAGACCCAGTACTTC. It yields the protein CSASRSLETQYF.

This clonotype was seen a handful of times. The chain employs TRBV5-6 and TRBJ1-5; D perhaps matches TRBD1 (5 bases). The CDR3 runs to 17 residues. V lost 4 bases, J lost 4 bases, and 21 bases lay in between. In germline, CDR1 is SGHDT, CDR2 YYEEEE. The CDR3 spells CASSRGLGRGGNQPQHF. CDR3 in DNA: TGTGCCAGCAGCCGGGGCCTAGGACGAGGAGGGAATCAGCCCCAGCATTTT. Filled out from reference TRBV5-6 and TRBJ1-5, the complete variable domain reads DAGVTQSPTHLIKTRGQQVTLRCSPKSGHDTVSWYQQALGQGPQFIFQYYEEEERQRGNFPDRFSGHQFPNYSSELNVNALLLGDSALYLCASSRGLGRGGNQPQHFGDGTRLSIL.

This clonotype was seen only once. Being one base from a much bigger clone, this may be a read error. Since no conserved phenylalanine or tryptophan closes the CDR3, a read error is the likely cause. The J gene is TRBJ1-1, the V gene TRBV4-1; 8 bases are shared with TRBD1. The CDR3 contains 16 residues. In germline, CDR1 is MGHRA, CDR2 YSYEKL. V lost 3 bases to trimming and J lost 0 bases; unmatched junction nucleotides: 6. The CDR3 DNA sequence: TGCGCCAGCAGCCAGGCCCTGGACAGGGTGAACACTGAAGCTTTCCTT. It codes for CASSQALDRVNTEAFL.

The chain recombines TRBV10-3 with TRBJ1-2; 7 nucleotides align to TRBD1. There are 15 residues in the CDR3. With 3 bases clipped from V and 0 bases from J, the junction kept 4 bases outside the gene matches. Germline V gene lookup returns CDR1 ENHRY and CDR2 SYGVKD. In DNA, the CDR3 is TGTGCCATCAGTGATCTGAGGGGGCCTAACTATGGCTACACCTTC. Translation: CAISDLRGPNYGYTF.

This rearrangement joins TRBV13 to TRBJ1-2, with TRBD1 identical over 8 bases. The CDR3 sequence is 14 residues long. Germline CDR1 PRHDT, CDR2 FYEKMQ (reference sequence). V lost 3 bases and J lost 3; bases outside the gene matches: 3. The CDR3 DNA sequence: TGTGCCAGCAGCTTCGGGACAGGACACTATGGCTACACCTTC. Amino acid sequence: CASSFGTGHYGYTF.

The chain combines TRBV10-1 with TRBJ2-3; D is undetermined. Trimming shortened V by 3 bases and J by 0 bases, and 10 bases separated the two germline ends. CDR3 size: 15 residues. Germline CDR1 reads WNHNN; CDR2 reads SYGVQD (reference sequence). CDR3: CASSEDPSSTDTQYF. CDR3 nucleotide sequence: TGCGCCAGCAGTGAAGACCCGTCAAGCACAGATACGCAGTATTTT.

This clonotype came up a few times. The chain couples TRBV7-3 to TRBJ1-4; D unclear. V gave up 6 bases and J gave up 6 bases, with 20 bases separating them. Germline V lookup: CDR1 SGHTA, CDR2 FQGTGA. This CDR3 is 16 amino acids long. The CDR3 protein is CASSLRIVGVDEKLFF. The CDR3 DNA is TGTGCCAGCAGTTTGCGTATCGTCGGGGTTGATGAAAAACTGTTTTTT.

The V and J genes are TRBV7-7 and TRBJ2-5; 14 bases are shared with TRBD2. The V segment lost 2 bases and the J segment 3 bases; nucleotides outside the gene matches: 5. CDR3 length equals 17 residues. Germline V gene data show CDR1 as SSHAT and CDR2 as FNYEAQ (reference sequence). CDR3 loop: CASSLTGGLAGEETQYF. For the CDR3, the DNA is TGTGCCAGCAGCTTAACCGGGGGACTAGCGGGAGAAGAGACCCAGTACTTC. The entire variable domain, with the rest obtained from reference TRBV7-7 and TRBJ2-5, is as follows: GAGVSQSPRYKVTKRGQDVTLRCDPISSHATLYWYQQALGQGPEFLTYFNYEAQPDKSGLPSDRFSAERPEGSISTLTIQRTEQRDSAMYRCASSLTGGLAGEETQYFGPGTRLLVL.

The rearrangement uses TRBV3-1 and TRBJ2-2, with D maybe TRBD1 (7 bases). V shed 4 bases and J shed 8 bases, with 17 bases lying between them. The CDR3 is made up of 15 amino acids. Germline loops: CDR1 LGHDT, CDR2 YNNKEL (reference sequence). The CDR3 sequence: CASSPTGRREGELFF. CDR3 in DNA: TGTGCCAGCAGCCCGACAGGGAGGCGGGAAGGGGAGCTGTTTTTT.

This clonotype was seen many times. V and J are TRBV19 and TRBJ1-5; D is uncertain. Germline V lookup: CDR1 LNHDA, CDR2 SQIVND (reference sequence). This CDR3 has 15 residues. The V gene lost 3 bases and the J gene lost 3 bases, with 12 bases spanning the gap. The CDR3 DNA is TGTGCCAGTAGTATGGGAAGGCAAGTCAATCAGCCCCAGCATTTT. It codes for CASSMGRQVNQPQHF.

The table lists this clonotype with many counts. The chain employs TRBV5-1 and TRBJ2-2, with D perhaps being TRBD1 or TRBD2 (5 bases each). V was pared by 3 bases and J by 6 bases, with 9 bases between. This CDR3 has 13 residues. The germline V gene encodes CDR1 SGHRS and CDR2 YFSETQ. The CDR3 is CASSSGTPGELFF. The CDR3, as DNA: TGCGCCAGCAGCTCAGGGACCCCCGGGGAGCTGTTTTTT. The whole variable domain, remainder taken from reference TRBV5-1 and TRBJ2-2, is KAGVTQTPRYLIKTRGQQVTLSCSPISGHRSVSWYQQTPGQGLQFLFEYFSETQRNKGNFPGRFSGRQFSNSRSEMNVSTLELGDSALYLCASSSGTPGELFFGEGSRLTVL.